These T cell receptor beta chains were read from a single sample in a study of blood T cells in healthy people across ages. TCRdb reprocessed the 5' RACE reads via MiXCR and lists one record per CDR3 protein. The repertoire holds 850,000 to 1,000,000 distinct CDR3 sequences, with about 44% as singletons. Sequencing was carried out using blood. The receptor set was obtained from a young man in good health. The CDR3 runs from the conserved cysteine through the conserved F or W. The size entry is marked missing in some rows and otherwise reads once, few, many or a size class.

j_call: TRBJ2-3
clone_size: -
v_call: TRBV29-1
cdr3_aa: CSVRTGTDTQYF

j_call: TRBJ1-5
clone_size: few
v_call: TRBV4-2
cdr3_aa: CASSQDPQGGNQPQHF

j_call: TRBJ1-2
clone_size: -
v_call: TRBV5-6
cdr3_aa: CASSRRTGTDNYGYTF

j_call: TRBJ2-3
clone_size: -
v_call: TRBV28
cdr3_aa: CASGGGGVADTQYF

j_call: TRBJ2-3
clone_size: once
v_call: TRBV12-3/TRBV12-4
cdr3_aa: CASSQTSGGGTTDTQYF

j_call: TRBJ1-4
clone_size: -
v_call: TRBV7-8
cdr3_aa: CASSRRTGNEKLFF

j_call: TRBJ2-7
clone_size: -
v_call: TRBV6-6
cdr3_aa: CASSYSKDLPAYEQYF

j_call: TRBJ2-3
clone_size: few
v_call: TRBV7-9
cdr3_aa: CASSSPGQGFLDTQYF

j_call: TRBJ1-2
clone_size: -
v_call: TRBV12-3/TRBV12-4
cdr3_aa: CASSLAGDGNYGYTF

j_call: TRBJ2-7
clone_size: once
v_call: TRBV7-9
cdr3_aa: CASNSQNTYEQYF

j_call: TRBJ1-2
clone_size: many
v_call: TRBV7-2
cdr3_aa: CASSLDGRPNYGYTF

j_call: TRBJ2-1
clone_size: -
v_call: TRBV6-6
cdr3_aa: CASSYSGQGYDEQFF

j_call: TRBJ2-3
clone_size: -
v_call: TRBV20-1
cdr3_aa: CSARDPSGVGTDTQYF

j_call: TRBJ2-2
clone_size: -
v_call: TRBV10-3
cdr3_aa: CAIKSSGELFF

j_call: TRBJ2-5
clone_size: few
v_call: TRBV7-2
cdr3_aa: CASSLQGLAGQETQYF

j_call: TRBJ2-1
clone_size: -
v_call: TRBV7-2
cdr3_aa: CASSSDFKSYNEQFF

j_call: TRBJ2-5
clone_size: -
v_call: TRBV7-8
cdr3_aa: CASSLLLSGGGEETQYF

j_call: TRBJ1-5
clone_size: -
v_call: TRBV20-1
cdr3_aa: CSARVPGWGHQPQHF

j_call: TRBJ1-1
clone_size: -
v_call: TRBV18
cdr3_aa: CASSPSGDTEAFF

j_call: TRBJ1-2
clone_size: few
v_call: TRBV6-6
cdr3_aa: CASILGGNYGYTF

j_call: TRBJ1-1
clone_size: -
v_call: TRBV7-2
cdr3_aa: CASSLVGGAFMNTEAFF

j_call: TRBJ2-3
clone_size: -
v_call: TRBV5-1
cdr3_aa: CASSPRGAGSTDTQYF

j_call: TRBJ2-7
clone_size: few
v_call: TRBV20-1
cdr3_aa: CSARVPSGAYEQYF

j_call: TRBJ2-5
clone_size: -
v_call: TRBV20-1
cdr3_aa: CSACGTSIQETQYF

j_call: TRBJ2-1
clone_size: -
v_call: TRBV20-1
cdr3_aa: CSAHSGANEQFF

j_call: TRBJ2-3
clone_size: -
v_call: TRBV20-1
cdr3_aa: CSASPGQRTDTQYF

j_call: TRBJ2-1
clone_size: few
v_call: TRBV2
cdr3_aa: CASSGTGSDEQFF

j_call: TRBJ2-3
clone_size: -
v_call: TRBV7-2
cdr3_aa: CASSTRPLAVSTDTQYF

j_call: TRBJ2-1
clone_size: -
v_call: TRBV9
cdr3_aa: CASSVGTGRSYNEQFF

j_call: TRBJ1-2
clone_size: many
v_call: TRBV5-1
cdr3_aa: CASSLDRDYGYTF

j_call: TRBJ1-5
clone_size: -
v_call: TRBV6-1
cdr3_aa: CATSNTGLGDQPQHF

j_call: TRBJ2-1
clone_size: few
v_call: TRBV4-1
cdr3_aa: CASSPGTSHYNEQFF

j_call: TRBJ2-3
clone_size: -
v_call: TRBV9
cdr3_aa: CASSVAGWGQGSDTRYF

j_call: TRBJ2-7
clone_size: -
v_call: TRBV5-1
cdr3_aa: CASSVTEIPYEQYF

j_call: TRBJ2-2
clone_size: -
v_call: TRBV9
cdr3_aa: CASSVGPGDTGELFF

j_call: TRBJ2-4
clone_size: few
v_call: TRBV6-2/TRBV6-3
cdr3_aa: CASSRGGVTQYF

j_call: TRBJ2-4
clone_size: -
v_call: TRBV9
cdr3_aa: CASSQGADIQYF

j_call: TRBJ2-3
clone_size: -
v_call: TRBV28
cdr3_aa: CASSSGGESQDTQYF

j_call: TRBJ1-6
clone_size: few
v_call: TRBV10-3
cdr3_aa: CAISESGQTNSPLHF

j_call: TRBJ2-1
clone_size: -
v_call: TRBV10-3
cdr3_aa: CAIRGDFNEQFF

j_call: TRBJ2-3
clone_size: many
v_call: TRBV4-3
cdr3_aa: CASSQDLSGAGDTQYF

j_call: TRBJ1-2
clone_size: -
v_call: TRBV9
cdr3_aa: CASSAGTVTNYGYTF

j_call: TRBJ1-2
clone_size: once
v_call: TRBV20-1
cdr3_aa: CSARDQGQSPFYGYTF

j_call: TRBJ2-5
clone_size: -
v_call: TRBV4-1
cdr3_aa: CASSQVWGPKETQYF

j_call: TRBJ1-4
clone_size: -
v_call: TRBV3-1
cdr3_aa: CASSPWPGLGNEKLFF

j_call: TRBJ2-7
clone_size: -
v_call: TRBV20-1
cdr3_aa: CSARSLKSWSSYEQYF

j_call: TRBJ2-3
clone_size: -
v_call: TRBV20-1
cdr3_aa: CSAILPSGGVSDTQYF

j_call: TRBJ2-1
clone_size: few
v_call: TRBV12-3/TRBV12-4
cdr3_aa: CASSDGTVAEQFF

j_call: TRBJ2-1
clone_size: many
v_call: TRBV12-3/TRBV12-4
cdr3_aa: CASSLAGGPYNEQFF

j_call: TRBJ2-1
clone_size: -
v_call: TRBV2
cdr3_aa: CASRRGGPHNEQFF

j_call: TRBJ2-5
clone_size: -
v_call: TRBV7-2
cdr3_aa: CASSLLRGDNEQYF

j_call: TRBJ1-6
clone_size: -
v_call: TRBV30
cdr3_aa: CAWSGTLNSPLHF

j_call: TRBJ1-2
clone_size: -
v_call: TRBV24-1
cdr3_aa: CATSARGYGYTF

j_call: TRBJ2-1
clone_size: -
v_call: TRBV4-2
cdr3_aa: CASGRDRASYNEQFF

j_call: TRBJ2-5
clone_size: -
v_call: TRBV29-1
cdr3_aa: CSVRGSISHQETQYF

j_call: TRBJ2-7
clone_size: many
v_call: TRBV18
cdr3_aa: CASSPGALSSYEQYF

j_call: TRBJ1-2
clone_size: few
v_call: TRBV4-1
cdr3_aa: CASSQEFTARLQGYTF

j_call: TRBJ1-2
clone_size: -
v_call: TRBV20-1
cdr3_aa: CSALDRAANYGYTF

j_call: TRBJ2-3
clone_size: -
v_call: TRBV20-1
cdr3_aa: CSAREAGATDTQYF

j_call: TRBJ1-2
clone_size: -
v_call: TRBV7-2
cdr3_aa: CASSVIVANYGYTF